This T cell receptor beta chain was captured in a study of technical replicates of blood from a handful of donors. Clones were read by immunoSEQ multiplex PCR, and TCRdb kept only the in-frame ones, dropping some. Counted here are 70,000 or so clones, 80% to 90% occurring once; the ten biggest clones make up 4% to 5%. The germline V gene encodes CDR1 KGHSH and CDR2 LQKENI. J gave up 9 bases and V 2 bases, and 8 bases lay outside the gene matches. The CDR3 extends over 17 amino acids. The sequence was obtained from a human donor in good health. Some clones in this sample may be carry-over from other donors' samples. The V call is TRBV18, the J call TRBJ2-1; TRBD2 agrees at 15 bases. Source material: PBMCs. Written as DNA, the CDR3 is TGTGCCAGCTCACCAGGACTAGCGGGAGGGCTAGGGATTGAGCAGTTCTTC. This gives the protein CASSPGLAGGLGIEQFF. Drawing the rest from reference TRBV18 and TRBJ2-1, the complete variable domain is NAGVMQNPRHLVRRRGQEARLRCSPMKGHSHVYWYRQLPEEGLKFMVYLQKENIIDESGMPKERFSAEFPKEGPSILRIQQVVRGDSAAYFCASSPGLAGGLGIEQFFGPGTRLTVL.